This T cell receptor (beta chain) was recorded in a study of control samples from healthy donors and cancer patients. This CDR3 is 14 amino acids long. V dropped 8 bases and J dropped 7; count of bases not matched to a gene: 8. Germline V gene sequence: CDR1 ENHRY, CDR2 SYGVKD. The data were produced by immunoSEQ multiplex PCR, yet TCRdb's version contains in-frame clones alone and is incomplete. The sample contains approximately 50,000 clones, around 94% of which appear only once. V gene TRBV10-3 combines with J gene TRBJ1-5; 10 positions match TRBD1. The sequence was obtained from a man aged 25-40 years with colorectal cancer. The sequencing sample was made of PBMCs. CDR3 DNA sequence: TGTGCCATCGACGACAGGGGGCGCGGGCAGCCCCAGCATTTT. Amino acids: CAIDDRGRGQPQHF.